This is a list of T cell receptor beta chains from one sample in a study of shared clonotypes between healthy human individuals. The data were produced by immunoSEQ multiplex PCR, yet TCRdb's version contains in-frame clones alone and is incomplete. The sample contains approximately 1.4 million clones, approximately 98% of which appear only once. Sample: naive CD4+ T cells sorted from blood. Source of these receptors: a man aged 25-45 years in good health. Both conserved end residues are part of each CDR3. The D gene is left open where the match is weak. Rows give clone size only sometimes, using once, few, many, or a class for an expanded clone.

CDR3,DNA,D,V,J,size
CATSRVVSTDTQYF,TGTGCCACCAGCAGAGTTGTCAGCACAGATACGCAGTATTTT,.,TRBV15,TRBJ2-3,.
CASSRGSYEQYF,TGTGCCAGCAGCAGGGGCTCCTACGAGCAGTACTTC,.,TRBV6-5,TRBJ2-7,.
CASSRTGGSNQPQHF,TGTGCCAGTAGCCGCACAGGGGGTAGCAATCAGCCCCAGCATTTT,TRBD1,TRBV19,TRBJ1-5,.
CASSLAGPTGTQYF,TGTGCTAGCAGCTTAGCGGGACCCACGGGAACCCAGTACTTC,TRBD2,TRBV7-7,TRBJ2-5,.
CASTRAAGDYNEQFF,TGTGCCAGTACCAGGGCAGCGGGAGACTACAATGAGCAGTTCTTC,TRBD2,TRBV19,TRBJ2-1,.
CASSNRRQGSNQPQHF,TGTGCCAGTAGTAACCGCAGACAGGGTAGCAATCAGCCCCAGCATTTT,TRBD1,TRBV19,TRBJ1-5,.
CASSPSLAGRLYEQYF,TGTGCCAGCAGCCCCTCACTAGCGGGAAGGCTCTACGAGCAGTACTTC,TRBD2,TRBV11-1,TRBJ2-7,.
CASSGQLAGFNNEQFF,TGTGCCAGCTCAGGACAACTAGCGGGGTTTAACAATGAGCAGTTCTTC,TRBD2,TRBV18,TRBJ2-1,.
CASSPGGGRIDTQYF,TGTGCCAGCAGCCCGGGTGGCGGGAGGATAGATACGCAGTATTTT,TRBD2,TRBV9,TRBJ2-3,.
CASSNVFSGRDPLLVGGELFF,TGTGCCAGCAGCAACGTGTTCAGCGGGAGGGACCCCCTGCTTGTTGGCGGGGAGCTGTTTTTT,.,TRBV21-1,TRBJ2-2,.
CASRAADGEKLFF,TGTGCCAGCAGGGCAGCGGATGGGGAAAAACTGTTTTTT,.,TRBV5-4,TRBJ1-4,.
CSVAEGAETQYF,TGCAGCGTCGCCGAGGGGGCCGAGACCCAGTACTTC,TRBD1,TRBV29-1,TRBJ2-5,.
CASSRQGIPRDEQYF,TGTGCCAGCAGCCGGCAGGGAATCCCCCGGGACGAGCAGTACTTC,.,TRBV7-8,TRBJ2-7,once
CASSLLAGTDTQYF,TGTGCCAGCAGTTTACTTGCAGGGACAGATACGCAGTATTTT,.,TRBV27,TRBJ2-3,.
CASSLVVQRQGSYEQYF,TGTGCCAGCAGCTTGGTAGTACAGCGACAGGGGTCCTACGAGCAGTACTTC,TRBD1,TRBV5-6,TRBJ2-7,.
CASRTGGRSYNEQFF,TGCGCCAGCAGGACAGGGGGGCGCTCCTACAATGAGCAGTTCTTC,TRBD1,TRBV5-1,TRBJ2-1,.
CASSSTSGRAYENTGELFF,TGTGCCAGCAGCTCGACTAGCGGGAGGGCCTATGAAAACACCGGGGAGCTGTTTTTT,TRBD2,TRBV7-9,TRBJ2-2,.
CASSLDQHNEQFF,TGTGCCAGCTCACTCGACCAGCACAATGAGCAGTTCTTC,.,TRBV18,TRBJ2-1,.
CASSPMAGRDYGYTF,TGTGCCAGCAGCCCCATGGCGGGGCGCGACTATGGCTACACCTTC,.,TRBV7-8,TRBJ1-2,.
CASSFLAGAANEQFF,TGCGCCAGCAGCTTCCTAGCGGGAGCCGCTAATGAGCAGTTCTTC,TRBD2,TRBV5-1,TRBJ2-1,.
CSAGTGPYEQYF,TGCAGCGCTGGGACAGGTCCCTACGAGCAGTACTTC,TRBD1,TRBV29-1,TRBJ2-7,.
CASAQEDLSYNEQFF,TGCGCCAGCGCACAGGAGGACCTCTCCTACAATGAGCAGTTCTTC,.,TRBV5-1,TRBJ2-1,.
CASSSKKPGPTMLSYEQYF,TGTGCCAGCAGCTCTAAGAAGCCGGGACCCACCATGCTTTCCTACGAGCAGTACTTC,.,TRBV7-9,TRBJ2-7,once
CASSLKRNTGELFF,TGTGCCAGCAGTTTAAAGCGTAACACCGGGGAGCTGTTTTTT,.,TRBV27,TRBJ2-2,.
CSARSGGEQYF,TGCAGTGCTAGATCGGGGGGAGAGCAGTACTTC,TRBD2,TRBV20-1,TRBJ2-7,once
CASSPGTASTDTQYF,TGTGCCAGCTCACCCGGAACGGCAAGCACAGATACGCAGTATTTT,.,TRBV18,TRBJ2-3,.
CASSPFLESYNEQFF,TGTGCCAGCAGCCCCTTTCTAGAGTCCTACAATGAGCAGTTCTTC,.,TRBV9,TRBJ2-1,once
CASSSGSTNEKLFF,TGTGCCAGCAGTTCTGGTTCAACTAATGAAAAACTGTTTTTT,.,TRBV6-5,TRBJ1-4,.
CASSAGSTDTQYF,TGTGCCAGCAGTGCGGGAAGCACAGATACGCAGTATTTT,.,TRBV6-4,TRBJ2-3,many
CASRPWPTEAFF,TGTGCCAGTCGTCCTTGGCCCACTGAAGCTTTCTTT,.,TRBV11-2,TRBJ1-1,.
CASSLAGTSSGELFF,TGCGCCAGCAGCTTGGCCGGGACTAGTTCCGGGGAGCTGTTTTTT,TRBD2,TRBV5-1,TRBJ2-2,.
CASSLGGQGSYEQYF,TGTGCCAGCAGCTTAGGGGGACAGGGGTCCTACGAGCAGTACTTC,TRBD1,TRBV7-3,TRBJ2-7,.
CSARAYGYTF,TGCAGTGCTAGGGCCTATGGCTACACCTTC,.,TRBV20-1,TRBJ1-2,.
CASSLSGSNQPQHF,TGTGCCAGCAGCCTCTCGGGGAGCAATCAGCCCCAGCATTTT,.,TRBV9,TRBJ1-5,.
CASSLGFLASYNEQFF,TGTGCCAGCAGCCTAGGATTTTTGGCCTCCTACAATGAGCAGTTCTTC,.,TRBV28,TRBJ2-1,.
CASSQEGLAGRETQYF,TGTGCCAGCAGCCAAGAGGGACTAGCGGGAAGGGAGACCCAGTACTTC,TRBD2,TRBV7-9,TRBJ2-5,.
CASSVGRGETQYF,TGTGCCAGCAGCGTAGGCAGGGGGGAGACCCAGTACTTC,TRBD1,TRBV9,TRBJ2-5,.
CASRFSPGTDTQYF,TGTGCCAGCAGGTTTTCGCCGGGGACAGATACGCAGTATTTT,.,TRBV7-3,TRBJ2-3,.
CASVQDKGLDTQYF,TGTGCCAGCGTACAGGATAAGGGATTAGATACGCAGTATTTT,.,TRBV2,TRBJ2-3,.
CASSLGLGIEQYF,TGCGCCAGCAGCCTCGGACTGGGAATCGAGCAGTACTTC,.,TRBV5-1,TRBJ2-7,.
CASSPLNEQFF,TGTGCCAGCAGCCCGCTCAATGAGCAGTTCTTC,.,TRBV6-1,TRBJ2-1,.
CASSIRGGSGSWNEQFF,TGTGCCAGTAGTATACGGGGGGGTAGCGGGAGTTGGAATGAGCAGTTCTTC,TRBD2,TRBV19,TRBJ2-1,.
CASSSARQSYEQYF,TGTGCCAGCAGCTCCGCCCGTCAATCCTACGAGCAGTACTTC,.,TRBV7-2,TRBJ2-7,few
CASSLLIPTGNSGANVLTF,TGTGCCAGCAGCTTACTCATACCAACAGGGAACTCTGGGGCCAACGTCCTGACTTTC,.,TRBV7-3,TRBJ2-6,.
CASSLREATYEQYF,TGTGCCAGCAGCTTAAGGGAGGCCACCTACGAGCAGTACTTC,.,TRBV11-2,TRBJ2-7,once
CASSWGQKNTGELFF,TGCGCCAGCAGCTGGGGACAGAAGAACACCGGGGAGCTGTTTTTT,TRBD1,TRBV5-1,TRBJ2-2,.
CSVHQTDTQYF,TGCAGCGTCCACCAGACAGATACGCAGTATTTT,.,TRBV29-1,TRBJ2-3,.
CSAPSSYEQYF,TGCAGCGCGCCATCATCCTACGAGCAGTACTTC,.,TRBV20-1,TRBJ2-7,.
CASSLVQGAGEQYF,TGTGCCAGCAGCTTAGTTCAGGGGGCGGGCGAGCAGTACTTC,TRBD1,TRBV11-2,TRBJ2-7,once
CASSRDTSYEQYF,TGTGCCAGCAGCCGGGACACCTCCTACGAGCAGTACTTC,.,TRBV5-6,TRBJ2-7,.
CAWSVLGGVGELFF,TGTGCCTGGAGTGTACTGGGAGGGGTCGGGGAGCTGTTTTTT,TRBD2,TRBV30,TRBJ2-2,.
CASSWRGPGNEQFF,TGTGCCAGCAGCTGGAGGGGCCCGGGCAATGAGCAGTTCTTC,.,TRBV7-2,TRBJ2-1,once
CASSLGPTNEQFF,TGTGCCAGCAGCTTGGGGCCGACCAATGAGCAGTTCTTC,.,TRBV5-6,TRBJ2-1,.
CASSLNRGPLETQYF,TGTGCCAGCAGCCTCAACAGGGGGCCTTTGGAGACCCAGTACTTC,TRBD1,TRBV7-9,TRBJ2-5,.
CASSTRRSPGKYEQYF,TGTGCCAGCAGTACCCGGCGTTCCCCCGGGAAATACGAGCAGTACTTC,.,TRBV28,TRBJ2-7,once
CASSTWGSGRAFTGELFF,TGTGCCAGTAGTACCTGGGGTAGCGGGAGGGCCTTTACCGGGGAGCTGTTTTTT,TRBD2,TRBV19,TRBJ2-2,.
CSVDSGGGTYNEQFF,TGCAGCGTTGATAGCGGCGGGGGGACCTACAATGAGCAGTTCTTC,TRBD2,TRBV29-1,TRBJ2-1,.
CASSSPRGGTDTQYF,TGTGCCAGCAGTTCCCCAAGGGGGGGGACAGATACGCAGTATTTT,.,TRBV28,TRBJ2-3,.
CASSLGQGLPFF,TGTGCCAGCAGCTTAGGGCAGGGGCTTCCGTTCTTC,.,TRBV11-2,TRBJ2-1,.